Listed here are 6 T cell receptor beta chains from one sample, sequenced in a study of cytomegalovirus exposure and HLA in healthy donors. Researchers ran the PCR with 60 Vbeta and 13 Jbeta primers. Sequenced by immunoSEQ multiplex PCR; TCRdb stores in-frame clones only, minus some. The sample yields roughly 100,000 clones, about 13% seen once. Sequencing input: PBMCs. The origin of the receptors is a middle-aged man in good health and CMV-seropositive.

The rearrangement uses TRBV27 and TRBJ2-7; tentative D call: TRBD2 (7 bases). Trimming left V 6 bases short and J 5 bases short, with 17 bases between. The CDR3 totals 14 residues. CDR1 is MNHEY, CDR2 SMNVEV, per germline (reference sequence). This chain's CDR3 is CASSPWGGGHEQYF. The CDR3 region has the DNA TGTGCCAGCAGCCCTTGGGGAGGGGGGCACGAGCAGTACTTC.

The rearrangement joins TRBV11-3 to TRBJ2-1; 7 bases map to TRBD1. Germline trimming cut 5 bases from V and 8 bases from J; bases unmatched to any gene: 6. Germline V CDR1 and CDR2: SGHNT, YENEEA. The CDR3 is made up of 13 amino acids. The CDR3 DNA follows: TGTGCCAGCAGCGAGAACAGGGGCGATGAGCAGTTCTTC. This gives the protein CASSENRGDEQFF.

The chain joins TRBV25-1 to TRBJ2-7; tentatively, D is TRBD1 (5 bases). The CDR3 extends over 15 amino acids. Between the trimmed V and J ends, which lost 2 bases and 3 bases, there was a span of 14 bases. The germline V gene has CDR1 MGHDK and CDR2 SYGVNS. The CDR3 loop reads CASSEVGDSNYEQYF. The CDR3 DNA is TGTGCCAGCAGTGAAGTAGGAGACAGCAACTACGAGCAGTACTTC.

The chain recombines TRBV5-1 with TRBJ1-1, with D possibly matching TRBD1 (6 bases). Per germline, CDR1 SGHRS and CDR2 YFSETQ. CDR3 length: 13 residues. Trimming cost V 6 bases and J 1 base, with 10 bases left between them. The CDR3 DNA reads as TGCGCCAGCACACGGGGGGCGAACACTGAAGCTTTCTTT. Its protein product is CASTRGANTEAFF.

This clone was seen more than once but under ten times. J is TRBJ2-1 and V is TRBV29-1, with D possibly TRBD2 on 8 matching bases. The CDR3 extends over 16 amino acids. Per germline, CDR1 SQVTM and CDR2 ANQGSEA. V was cut by 0 bases and J by 8 bases, with 20 bases left in between. CDR3 in amino acids: CSVEDQGTGGGYEQFF. The CDR3 DNA is TGCAGCGTTGAAGATCAGGGGACGGGAGGGGGCTATGAGCAGTTCTTC.

This clone came up a few times. Distinct nucleotide sequences in the sample also encode this CDR3. CDR3: CASSLTSGTTDTQYF. The CDR3, as DNA: TGTGCCAGCAGTTTAACTAGCGGTACCACAGATACGCAGTATTTT. The chain couples TRBV28 to TRBJ2-3, with 8 bases fitting TRBD2. Germline V gene sequence: CDR1 MDHEN, CDR2 SYDVKM. The CDR3 sequence is 15 residues long. The ends lost 2 bases at V and 2 bases at J; junction bases unmatched: 3.